These T cell receptor beta chains were read from a single sample in a study of blood T cell repertoires in COVID-19. Assay: immunoSEQ multiplex PCR; the TCRdb copy retains only in-frame clones and omits some. This table holds fewer than 45,000 clones, roughly 80% found once. The sequenced sample was peripheral blood. All receptors come from a human donor in a cohort sampled during active COVID-19. Both conserved end residues are part of each CDR3. D genes are given only for firm matches. A clone size is listed for some rows: how often the clone was seen (once, few, many), or a class if it is expanded.

cdr3_aa: CASSLGLAGTDTQYF; cdr3_nt: TGTGCTAGCTCCCTGGGACTAGCGGGGACAGATACGCAGTATTTT; j_call: TRBJ2-3; v_call: TRBV7-7; clone_size: NA; d_call: TRBD2
cdr3_aa: CASSSSALRLPEAFF; cdr3_nt: TGTGCCAGCAGTTCTTCAGCTTTAAGACTGCCTGAAGCTTTCTTT; j_call: TRBJ1-1; v_call: TRBV7-9; clone_size: NA; d_call: NA
cdr3_aa: CASSITYRGRNEQYF; cdr3_nt: TGTGCCAGTAGTATAACCTACAGGGGGAGGAACGAGCAGTACTTC; j_call: TRBJ2-7; v_call: TRBV19; clone_size: NA; d_call: TRBD1
cdr3_aa: CASSSSRQAGDGYTF; cdr3_nt: TGTGCCAGCAGCTCCTCCCGACAGGCGGGAGATGGCTACACCTTC; j_call: TRBJ1-2; v_call: TRBV7-3; clone_size: NA; d_call: NA
cdr3_aa: CASSQATGNNEQFF; cdr3_nt: TGTGCCAGCAGTCAAGCGACAGGGAACAATGAGCAGTTCTTC; j_call: TRBJ2-1; v_call: TRBV28; clone_size: NA; d_call: TRBD1
cdr3_aa: CASSPWQGALQETQYF; cdr3_nt: TGTGCCAGCAGCCCCTGGCAGGGCGCCCTTCAAGAGACCCAGTACTTC; j_call: TRBJ2-5; v_call: TRBV9; clone_size: once; d_call: NA
cdr3_aa: CASSDRGGNTEAFF; cdr3_nt: TGTGCCAGCAGCGACAGGGGAGGGAACACTGAAGCTTTCTTT; j_call: TRBJ1-1; v_call: TRBV7-2; clone_size: NA; d_call: TRBD1
cdr3_aa: CASSLRPSGASYNEQFF; cdr3_nt: TGCGCCAGCAGCCTAAGGCCTAGCGGGGCCTCCTACAATGAGCAGTTCTTC; j_call: TRBJ2-1; v_call: TRBV4-3; clone_size: NA; d_call: TRBD2
cdr3_aa: CASSLEVGLLPGLNTEAFF; cdr3_nt: TGTGCCAGCAGCTTAGAGGTTGGACTCCTACCGGGACTCAACACTGAAGCTTTCTTT; j_call: TRBJ1-1; v_call: TRBV7-9; clone_size: NA; d_call: NA
cdr3_aa: CASSFDIDGYTF; cdr3_nt: TGTGCCAGCAGCTTCGACATAGATGGCTACACCTTC; j_call: TRBJ1-2; v_call: TRBV5-4; clone_size: NA; d_call: NA
cdr3_aa: CASSPQGNTEAFF; cdr3_nt: TGTGCCAGCAGCCCACAGGGGAACACTGAAGCTTTCTTT; j_call: TRBJ1-1; v_call: TRBV7-2; clone_size: NA; d_call: NA
cdr3_aa: CASSIVAGGSTDTQYF; cdr3_nt: TGTGCCAGTAGTATAGTTGCCGGGGGGTCCACAGATACGCAGTATTTT; j_call: TRBJ2-3; v_call: TRBV19; clone_size: once; d_call: TRBD2
cdr3_aa: CASSQDRGEQYF; cdr3_nt: TGTGCCAGCAGCCAAGACAGGGGCGAGCAGTACTTC; j_call: TRBJ2-7; v_call: TRBV4-2; clone_size: NA; d_call: NA
cdr3_aa: CASSHPGLRKRDQETQYF; cdr3_nt: TGCGCCAGCAGCCATCCCGGACTTCGCAAACGGGACCAAGAGACCCAGTACTTC; j_call: TRBJ2-5; v_call: TRBV4-1; clone_size: NA; d_call: NA
cdr3_aa: CASSLTRQETQYF; cdr3_nt: TGTGCCAGCAGCTTAACCAGACAAGAGACCCAGTACTTC; j_call: TRBJ2-5; v_call: TRBV5-4; clone_size: NA; d_call: NA
cdr3_aa: CASSQESPTRYTEAFF; cdr3_nt: TGTGCCAGCAGCCAAGAGTCCCCGACAAGGTACACTGAAGCTTTCTTT; j_call: TRBJ1-1; v_call: TRBV4-2; clone_size: NA; d_call: NA
cdr3_aa: CASSRPLASGGEQFF; cdr3_nt: TGTGCCAGCAGTCGACCACTTGCTAGCGGGGGGGAGCAGTTCTTC; j_call: TRBJ2-1; v_call: TRBV27; clone_size: NA; d_call: TRBD2
cdr3_aa: CASSGPLAGGREINEQYF; cdr3_nt: TGTGCCAGCAGTGGACCGCTGGCGGGGGGGCGAGAAATCAACGAGCAGTACTTC; j_call: TRBJ2-7; v_call: TRBV6-1; clone_size: once; d_call: TRBD2
cdr3_aa: CASSKERETQYF; cdr3_nt: TGTGCCAGCTCAAAGGAGCGAGAGACCCAGTACTTC; j_call: TRBJ2-5; v_call: TRBV18; clone_size: NA; d_call: NA
cdr3_aa: CSGPGQGSTDTQYF; cdr3_nt: TGCAGCGGGCCGGGACAGGGGAGCACAGATACGCAGTATTTT; j_call: TRBJ2-3; v_call: TRBV29-1; clone_size: NA; d_call: TRBD1
cdr3_aa: CAWAAGYGYTF; cdr3_nt: TGTGCCTGGGCTGCAGGGTATGGCTACACCTTC; j_call: TRBJ1-2; v_call: TRBV30; clone_size: NA; d_call: NA
cdr3_aa: CASSQGTGIYEQYF; cdr3_nt: TGTGCCAGCAGCCAAGGGACAGGGATCTACGAGCAGTACTTC; j_call: TRBJ2-7; v_call: TRBV4-2; clone_size: NA; d_call: TRBD1